This TCR beta chain appears in the sequencing data of a study of cytomegalovirus exposure and HLA in healthy donors. V dropped 4 bases and J dropped 4; count of bases not matched to a gene: 4. CDR3 length: 13 amino acids. Germline assignment: CDR1 SGHNT and CDR2 YYREEE (reference sequence). The PCR used 60 Vbeta and 13 Jbeta primers. Sequencing used immunoSEQ multiplex PCR; TCRdb keeps in-frame clones, though not all of them. This sample has about 160,000 clones, with roughly 85% found just once. This chain joins TRBV5-4 and TRBJ1-2; the match to TRBD1 covers 7 bases. The sequence was obtained from a woman between 50 and 59 years old in good health and CMV-seropositive. The specimen was PBMCs. The CDR3 region has the DNA TGTGCCAGCAGCCTGGACAGGAGCTATGGCTACACCTTC. Its translation: CASSLDRSYGYTF.